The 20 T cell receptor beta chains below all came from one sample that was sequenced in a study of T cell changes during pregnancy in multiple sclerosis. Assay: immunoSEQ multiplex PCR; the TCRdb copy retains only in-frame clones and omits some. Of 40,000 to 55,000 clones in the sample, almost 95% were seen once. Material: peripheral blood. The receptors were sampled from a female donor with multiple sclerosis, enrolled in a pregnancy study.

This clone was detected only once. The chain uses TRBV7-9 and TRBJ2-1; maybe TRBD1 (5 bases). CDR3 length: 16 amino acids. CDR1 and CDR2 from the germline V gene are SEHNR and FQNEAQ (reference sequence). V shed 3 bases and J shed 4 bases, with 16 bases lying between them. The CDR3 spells CASSFTSGFPYNEQFF. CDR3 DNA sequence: TGTGCCAGCAGCTTTACATCAGGGTTCCCGTACAATGAGCAGTTCTTC.

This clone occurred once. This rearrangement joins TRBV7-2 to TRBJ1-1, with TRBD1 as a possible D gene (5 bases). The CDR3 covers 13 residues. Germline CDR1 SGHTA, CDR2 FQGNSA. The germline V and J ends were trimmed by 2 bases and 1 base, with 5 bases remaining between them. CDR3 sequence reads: CASSLRGNTEAFF. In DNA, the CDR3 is TGTGCCAGCAGCTTAAGGGGGAACACTGAAGCTTTCTTT.

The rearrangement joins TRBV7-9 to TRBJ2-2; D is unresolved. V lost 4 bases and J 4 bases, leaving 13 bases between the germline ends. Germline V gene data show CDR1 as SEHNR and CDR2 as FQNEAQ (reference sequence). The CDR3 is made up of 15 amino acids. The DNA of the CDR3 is TGTGCCAGCAGCTCCTCAGAGGTAACCACCGGGGAGCTGTTTTTT. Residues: CASSSSEVTTGELFF.

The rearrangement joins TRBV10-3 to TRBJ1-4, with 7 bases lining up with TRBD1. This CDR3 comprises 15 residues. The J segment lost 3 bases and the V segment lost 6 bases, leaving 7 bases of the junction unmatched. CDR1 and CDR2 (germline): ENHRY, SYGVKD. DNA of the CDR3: TGTGCCATCAGCCGACAGGGCCCCCCTAATGAAAAACTGTTTTTT. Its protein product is CAISRQGPPNEKLFF.

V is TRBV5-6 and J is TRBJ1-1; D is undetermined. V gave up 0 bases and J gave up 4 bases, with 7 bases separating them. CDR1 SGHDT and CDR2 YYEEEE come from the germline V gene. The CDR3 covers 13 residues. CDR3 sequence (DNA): TGTGCCAGCAGCTTGGCTGGCGTCACTGAAGCTTTCTTT. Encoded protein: CASSLAGVTEAFF.

CDR3 nucleotide sequence: TGTGCCAGCTCACCACCGACTCCATCTAGCGGGAGCAATGAGCAGTTCTTC. Translating it yields CASSPPTPSSGSNEQFF. This chain links TRBV18 with TRBJ2-1; TRBD2 matches at 10 bases. Germline V CDR1 and CDR2: KGHSH, LQKENI. V lost 0 bases to trimming and J lost 6 bases; unmatched junction nucleotides: 8. This CDR3 is built from 17 residues.

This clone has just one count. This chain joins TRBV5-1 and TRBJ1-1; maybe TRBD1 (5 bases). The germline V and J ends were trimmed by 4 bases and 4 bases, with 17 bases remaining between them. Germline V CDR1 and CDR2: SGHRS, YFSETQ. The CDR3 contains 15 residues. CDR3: CASSPRPGLGTEAFF. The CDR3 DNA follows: TGCGCCAGCAGCCCCCGGCCGGGGCTTGGCACTGAAGCTTTCTTT. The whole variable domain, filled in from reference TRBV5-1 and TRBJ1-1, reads KAGVTQTPRYLIKTRGQQVTLSCSPISGHRSVSWYQQTPGQGLQFLFEYFSETQRNKGNFPGRFSGRQFSNSRSEMNVSTLELGDSALYLCASSPRPGLGTEAFFGQGTRLTVV.

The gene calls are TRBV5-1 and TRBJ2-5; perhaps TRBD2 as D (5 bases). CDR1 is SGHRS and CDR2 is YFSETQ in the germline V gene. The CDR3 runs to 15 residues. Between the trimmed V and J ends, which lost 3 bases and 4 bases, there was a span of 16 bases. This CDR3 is CASSSTSGSGETQYF. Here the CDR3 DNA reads TGCGCCAGCAGCTCAACCTCGGGGTCAGGAGAGACCCAGTACTTC.

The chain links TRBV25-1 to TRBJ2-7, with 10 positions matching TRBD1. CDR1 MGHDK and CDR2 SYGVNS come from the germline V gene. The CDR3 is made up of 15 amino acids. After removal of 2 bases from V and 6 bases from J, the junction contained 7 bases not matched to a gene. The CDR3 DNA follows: TGTGCCAGCAGTGAACCTGGGGACAGGGGCGGCGAGCAGTACTTC. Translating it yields CASSEPGDRGGEQYF.

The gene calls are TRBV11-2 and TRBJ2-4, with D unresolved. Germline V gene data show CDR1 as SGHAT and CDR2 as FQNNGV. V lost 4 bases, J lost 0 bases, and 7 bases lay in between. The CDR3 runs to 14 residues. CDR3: CASSSRLAKNIQYF. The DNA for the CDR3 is TGTGCCAGCAGCTCTAGACTAGCCAAAAACATTCAGTACTTC.

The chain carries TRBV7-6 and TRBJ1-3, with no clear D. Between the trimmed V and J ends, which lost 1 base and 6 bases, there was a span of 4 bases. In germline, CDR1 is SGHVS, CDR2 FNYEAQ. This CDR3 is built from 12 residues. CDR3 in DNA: TGTGCCAGCAGCTTAGTTGAAAACACCATATATTTT. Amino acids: CASSLVENTIYF.

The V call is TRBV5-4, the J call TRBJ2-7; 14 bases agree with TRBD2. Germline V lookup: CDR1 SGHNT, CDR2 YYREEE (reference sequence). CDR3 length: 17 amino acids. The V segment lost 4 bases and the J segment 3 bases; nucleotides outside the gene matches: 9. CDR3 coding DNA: TGTGCCAGCAGCCCGGGACTAGCGGGAGAATTGGGCTACGAGCAGTACTTC. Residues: CASSPGLAGELGYEQYF.

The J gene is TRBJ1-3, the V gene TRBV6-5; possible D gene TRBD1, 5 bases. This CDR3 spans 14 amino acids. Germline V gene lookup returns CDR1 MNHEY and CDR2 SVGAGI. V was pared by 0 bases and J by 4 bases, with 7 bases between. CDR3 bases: TGTGCCAGCAGTTACTCCCAGGGAGGAAACACCATATATTTT. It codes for CASSYSQGGNTIYF.

In DNA form, the CDR3 reads TGTGCCAGCAGCCAAATAACGACCGGGGAGCTGTTTTTT. Translating gives CASSQITTGELFF. The rearrangement joins TRBV5-4 to TRBJ2-2, with unresolved D. V lost 4 bases and J 5 bases, leaving 9 bases between the germline ends. The CDR3 runs to 13 residues. CDR1 SGHNT and CDR2 YYREEE come from the germline V gene (reference sequence).

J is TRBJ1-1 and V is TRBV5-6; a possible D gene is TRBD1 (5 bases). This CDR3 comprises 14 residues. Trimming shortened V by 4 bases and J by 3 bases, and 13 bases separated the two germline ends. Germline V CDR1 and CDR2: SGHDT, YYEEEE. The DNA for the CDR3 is TGTGCCAGCAGCACGTGGGACGGACACACTGAAGCTTTCTTT. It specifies CASSTWDGHTEAFF.

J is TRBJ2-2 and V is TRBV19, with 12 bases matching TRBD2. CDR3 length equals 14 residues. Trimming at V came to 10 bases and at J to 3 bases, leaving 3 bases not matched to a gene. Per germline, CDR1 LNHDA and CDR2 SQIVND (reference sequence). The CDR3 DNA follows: TGTGCCACCAGACTAGCGGGAGACACCGGGGAGCTGTTTTTT. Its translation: CATRLAGDTGELFF.

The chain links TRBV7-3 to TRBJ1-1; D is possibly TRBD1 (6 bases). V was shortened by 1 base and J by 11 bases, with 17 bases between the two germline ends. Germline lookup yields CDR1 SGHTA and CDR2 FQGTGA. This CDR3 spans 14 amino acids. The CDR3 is CASSLSQGSGDAFF. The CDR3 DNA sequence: TGTGCCAGCAGCTTAAGTCAGGGATCAGGGGATGCTTTCTTT. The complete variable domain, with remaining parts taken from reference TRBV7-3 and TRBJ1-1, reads GAGVSQTPSNKVTEKGKYVELRCDPISGHTALYWYRQSLGQGPEFLIYFQGTGAADDSGLPNDRFFAVRPEGSVSTLKIQRTERGDSAVYLCASSLSQGSGDAFFGQGTRLTVV.

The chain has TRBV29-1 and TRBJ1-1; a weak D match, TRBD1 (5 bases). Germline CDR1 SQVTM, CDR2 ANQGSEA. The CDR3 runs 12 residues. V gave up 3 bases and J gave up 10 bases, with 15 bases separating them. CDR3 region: CSVDSGEQGAFF. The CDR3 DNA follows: TGCAGCGTTGACTCCGGGGAGCAGGGAGCTTTCTTT. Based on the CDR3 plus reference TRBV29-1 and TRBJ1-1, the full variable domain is SAVISQKPSRDICQRGTSLTIQCQVDSQVTMMFWYRQQPGQSLTLIATANQGSEATYESGFVIDKFPISRPNLTFSTLTVSNMSPEDSSIYLCSVDSGEQGAFFGQGTRLTVV.

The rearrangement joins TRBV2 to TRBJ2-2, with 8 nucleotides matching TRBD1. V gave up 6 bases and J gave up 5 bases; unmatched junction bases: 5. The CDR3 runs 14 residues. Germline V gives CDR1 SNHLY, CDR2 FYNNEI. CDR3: CASRGQGSTGELFF. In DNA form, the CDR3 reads TGTGCCAGCAGAGGACAGGGCAGTACCGGGGAGCTGTTTTTT.

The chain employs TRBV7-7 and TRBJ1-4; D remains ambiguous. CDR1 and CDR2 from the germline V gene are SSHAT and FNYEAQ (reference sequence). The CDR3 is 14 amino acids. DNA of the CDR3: TGTGCTAGCGCCGCGGCAGGTGCTAATGAAAAACTGTTTTTT. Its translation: CASAAAGANEKLFF. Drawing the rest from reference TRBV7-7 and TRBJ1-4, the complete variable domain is GAGVSQSPRYKVTKRGQDVTLRCDPISSHATLYWYQQALGQGPEFLTYFNYEAQPDKSGLPSDRFSAERPEGSISTLTIQRTEQRDSAMYRCASAAAGANEKLFFGSGTQLSVL.